The next 3 T cell receptor beta chains were all read from a single sample in a study of cytomegalovirus exposure and HLA in healthy donors. This PCR relied on a set of 60 Vbeta primers and 13 Jbeta primers. This table comes from immunoSEQ multiplex PCR, and its TCRdb copy is limited to in-frame clones, with some not included. This sample has some 140,000 clones, with under 85% found just once. Material for sequencing was PBMCs. These receptors all stem from a man between 18 and 29 years old in good health and CMV-seronegative.

The chain joins TRBV10-3 to TRBJ2-7; D is possibly TRBD1 (7 bases). The V end lost 6 bases, the J end lost 1 base, and 19 bases lay between the germline ends. CDR3 length: 16 residues. Germline V lookup: CDR1 ENHRY, CDR2 SYGVKD. The CDR3: CAISAGSGGSSYEQYV. In DNA form, the CDR3 reads TGTGCCATCAGCGCGGGATCAGGGGGAAGTTCCTACGAGCAGTACGTC.

Relative to its sample, this clone is medium-sized. The chain joins TRBV27 to TRBJ1-2; 8 positions agree with TRBD1. Losses at the gene ends were 5 bases for V and 2 bases for J; bases not matched to a gene: 7. Per germline, CDR1 MNHEY and CDR2 SMNVEV (reference sequence). The CDR3 length is 15 residues. The CDR3, as DNA: TGTGCCAGCAGTAGGACAGGGCCAACCAACTATGGCTACACCTTC. It is translated as CASSRTGPTNYGYTF.

The chain carries TRBV2 and TRBJ2-7, with D hard to call. This CDR3 contains 11 residues. From germline, CDR1 is SNHLY and CDR2 FYNNEI. Trimming cost V 4 bases and J 5 bases, with 6 bases left between them. Here the CDR3 reads CASSVIHEQYF. The DNA of the CDR3 is TGTGCCAGCAGTGTAATCCACGAGCAGTACTTC.